Sequencing of this T cell receptor (beta chain) was carried out in a study of T cell responses to AZD1222 COVID-19 vaccine. TCRdb's table, derived via immunoSEQ multiplex PCR, lists solely in-frame clones and lacks some. Of about 85,000 clones listed, approximately 89% are singletons. Germline CDR1 reads SGHNT; CDR2 reads YYREEE (reference sequence). V lost 3 bases and J 3 bases, leaving 1 base between the germline ends. This CDR3 comprises 11 residues. Study observations and caveats: Possibly, clonal diversity was underestimated; donors were largely white British and included more females. When two AZD1222 doses had been given, Spike-specific TCR breadth and depth rose. None of the repertoires were sampled until the peak T cell response had passed. Spike regions recognized by vaccine-associated CD4 TCRs spanned the protein, led by 160-218 and 743-854.

For this clone: Its antigen is not identified.

The rearrangement uses TRBV5-4 and TRBJ2-1; no clear D. Source: peripheral blood, taken on day 0 of AZD1222 vaccination. The TCR was taken from an adult in good health. This CDR3 reads CASSYYNEQFF. CDR3 DNA: TGTGCCAGCAGCTACTACAATGAGCAGTTCTTC.